This TCR beta chain was obtained from a study of patients and donors after allogeneic stem cell transplantation. TCRdb processed the RT-PCR reads anew with MiXCR; each CDR3 protein has one entry. The repertoire holds about 960,000 distinct CDR3 sequences, roughly 18% seen once, with roughly 6% in the top ten. This clonotype was counted only a few times. The trim removed 0 bases at V and 3 bases at J, leaving 2 bases unmatched. This CDR3 contains 14 residues. Germline V gene lookup returns CDR1 SGDLS and CDR2 YYNGEE. Sample: blood, either unsorted or a sorted T cell fraction (not recorded which). The receptor comes from a human donor who was either an allogeneic HSCT recipient or a stem cell or donor lymphocyte infusion donor (not recorded which). It is not recorded whose cells these are; they may come from a transplant donor. V and J are TRBV9 and TRBJ1-1; TRBD1 agrees at 7 bases. The CDR3 reads CASSVEGAYTEAFF. CDR3 nucleotide sequence: TGTGCCAGCAGCGTAGAGGGGGCGTACACTGAAGCTTTCTTT.